The T cell receptor (beta chain) described here comes from a study of cytomegalovirus exposure and HLA in healthy donors. The wider study: There were approximately 80 million unique TCRs (from HLA-typed donors) in an early data release. Findings of the study overall: In an earlier analysis, productive rearrangement rates for most beta V segments clustered near 87% or 30%. In a later analysis, TCR beta V- and J-gene trimming was associated with a missense DCLRE1C variant. Several of the most significant clusters were apparently associated with common viral pathogens in a later analysis.

Looked up from germline, CDR1 is SQVTM and CDR2 is ANQGSEA. V dropped 8 bases and J dropped 2; count of bases not matched to a gene: 5. This CDR3 has 12 amino acids. A remark on this clone: Antigen unknown.

Both 60 Vbeta primers and 13 Jbeta primers went into the PCR. Some clones are missing from TCRdb's copy, which holds only in-frame ones; the method was immunoSEQ multiplex PCR. The sample consists of about 99,000 clones, over 9% of them appearing once. The chain uses TRBV29-1 and TRBJ2-7; TRBD2 matches 8 bases. Sequences were obtained from PBMCs. This clonotype originated in a man aged 40-49 years in good health and CMV-seropositive. DNA for the CDR3: TGCAGCATCCTAGCGGGTCCCTACGAGCAGTACTTC. This encodes CSILAGPYEQYF.